Sequencing of this T cell receptor (beta chain) was carried out in a study of blood T cell repertoires in COVID-19. Turning to the study itself: Samples representing acute and convalescent COVID-19 were sourced from the United States, Italy and Spain. PBMCs, B-cell-depleted T cells, or T cells were the source of the cDNA or gDNA that made up the material.

In this sample, this clone turned up once. The junction departs from germline at one end; a sequencing error may be responsible. The CDR3 totals 16 residues. Germline V lookup: CDR1 MGHRA, CDR2 YSYEKL. In the original analysis: Cell counts per sample came from amplifying reference gene primers. Libraries were prepared by immunoSEQ multiplex PCR; TCRdb keeps only in-frame clonotypes and omits some of them. The V and J calls and clone size come from that table; D and trimming were worked out from the DNA. The repertoire includes 70,000 to 100,000 clones, 86% of them detected once, and approximately 1.2% sits in the top ten.

V is TRBV4-1 and J is TRBJ2-1, with 7 bases matching TRBD1. Sequencing was done on a sample of peripheral blood. The TCR was taken from a man aged 80 or over with active or convalescent COVID-19. The CDR3 coding sequence is TGCGCCAGCAGCCGAGATAGACAGGGCTCCAACAATGAGCAGTTCTTC. Amino acid sequence: CASSRDRQGSNNEQFF.